This TCR beta chain was identified during a study of glioma-infiltrating T cells (dated by TCRdb to 2015 to 2016). Study-level background: Sequencing of TCR alpha- and beta-chain repertoires was performed on glioma tissue, on non-neoplastic brain tissue, and on matched peripheral blood mononuclear cells. To measure divergence between tissue and blood T-cell populations, each tissue-infiltrating repertoire was compared with the peripheral blood repertoire of the same patient. The paired cohort comprised three low-grade glioma patients, 7 or 8 primary glioblastoma patients and three non-glioma patients contributing non-neoplastic brain tissue.

V lost 8 bases and J lost 8 bases, and the count of bases not matched to a germline gene is 7. Via the germline V gene (reference sequence), CDR1 is DFQATT and CDR2 SNEGSKA. Reading from cysteine to phenylalanine, the CDR3 counts 12 amino acids. The DNA shown is the 36-base CDR3, in frame from base 1. The iRepertoire nested amplicon-rescue multiplex PCR (arm-PCR) platform was used to amplify TCR alpha and beta CDR3 regions from RNA. For one-step reverse transcription and amplification, about 95-450 ng of tissue mRNA or PBMC total RNA was used as input. Following bead purification, Illumina adapters were added through a secondary multiplex PCR, and the libraries were then gel-purified between 200 and 400 bp. The libraries contained internal 6-nucleotide barcodes that were used for demultiplexing. Sequencing of libraries was performed on an Illumina MiSeq with 2x220 or 2x250 nucleotide paired-end reads. Concerning the study's data processing: Paired reads were merged with FLASH 1.2.11 and aligned to the GRCh37 human genome with BWA-MEM before extracting TRA and TRB reads. V and J assignment used an IMGT-derived reference of cassette sequences and CDR3 motifs that included pseudogenes. Reads were translated in three frames, and productive CDR3s were defined by a C…FGXG motif without stop codons. A clonotype was defined as a unique combination of a V-J cassette pair and a CDR3 amino acid sequence. Hamming distance filtering was applied to reads, with thresholds set by the sequence error rate of each sample in mapped regions. The raw public data were reprocessed by TCRdb itself: fastp quality trimming at Q25, MiXCR clonotype calling, in-frame beta chains only. All rows with the same CDR3 protein become a single entry with the most common DNA and genes. TCRdb, not the authors, supplied the V and J calls. Within this sample are tens of thousands of distinct CDR3 sequences, with 23% of them counted one time only. The ten largest clones capture more than 6.5% of the sample.

Remarks on this clonotype: Its specific antigen is unknown. No much larger clone exists at a distance of one base, and base qualities are not known.

What the work shows at the level of the full study, not this receptor alone: Very few CDR3 sequences were found to be shared between tissue and blood, and this scarcity was attributed to high CDR3 diversity and limited sampling. VJ-independent divergence between tissue and blood was below expectation in non-neoplastic patients but above expectation in all gliomas, especially low-grade gliomas. The group comparisons were based on small numbers of patients: three non-neoplastic, three low-grade glioma and seven or eight glioblastoma patients.

The receptor chain draws on TRBV20-1 and TRBJ2-1; TRBD2 matches 9 bases in the middle. Sequenced sample: glioma tissue, nonneoplastic brain tissue, or PBMCs (not recorded which). The TCR sequence derives from a human donor with low-grade glioma or glioblastoma, undergoing nonglioma brain surgery, or in good health (not recorded which). The CDR3 protein: CSHLAGRDEQFF. The DNA sequence is given as TGCAGTCACCTAGCGGGAAGGGATGAGCAGTTCTTC.